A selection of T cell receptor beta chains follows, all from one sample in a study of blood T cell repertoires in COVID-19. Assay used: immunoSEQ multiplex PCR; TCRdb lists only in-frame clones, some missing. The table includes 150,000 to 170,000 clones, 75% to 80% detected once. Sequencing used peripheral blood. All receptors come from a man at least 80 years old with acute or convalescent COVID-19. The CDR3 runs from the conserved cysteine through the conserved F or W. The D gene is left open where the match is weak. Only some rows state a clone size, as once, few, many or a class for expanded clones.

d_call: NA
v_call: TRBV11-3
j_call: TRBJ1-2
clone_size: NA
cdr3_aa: CASSGSAGDGYTF
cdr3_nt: TGTGCCAGCAGCGGCAGTGCGGGGGATGGCTACACCTTC

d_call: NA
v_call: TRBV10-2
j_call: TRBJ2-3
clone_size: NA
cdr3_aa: CASMGGGATDTQYF
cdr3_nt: TGCGCCAGCATGGGTGGGGGGGCGACAGATACGCAGTATTTT

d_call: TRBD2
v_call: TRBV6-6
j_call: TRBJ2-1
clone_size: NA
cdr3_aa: CASSLVASGRNEQFF
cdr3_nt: TGTGCCAGCAGCCTAGTGGCTAGCGGCCGAAATGAGCAGTTCTTC

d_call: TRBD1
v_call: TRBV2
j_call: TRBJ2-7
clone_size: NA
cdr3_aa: CASKDRGSEQYF
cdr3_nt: TGTGCCAGCAAAGACAGGGGGTCGGAGCAGTACTTC

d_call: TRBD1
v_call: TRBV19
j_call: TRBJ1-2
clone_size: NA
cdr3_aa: CASSTQGGGYTF
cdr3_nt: TGTGCCAGTAGTACCCAGGGGGGCGGCTACACCTTC

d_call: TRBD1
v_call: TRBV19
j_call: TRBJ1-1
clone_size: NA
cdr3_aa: CASGTRTGGYGTEAFF
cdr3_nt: TGTGCCAGTGGGACAAGGACAGGGGGCTATGGGACTGAAGCTTTCTTT

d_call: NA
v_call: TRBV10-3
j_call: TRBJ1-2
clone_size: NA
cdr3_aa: CAISEQSGGYTF
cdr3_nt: TGTGCCATCAGTGAGCAGTCAGGCGGCTACACCTTC

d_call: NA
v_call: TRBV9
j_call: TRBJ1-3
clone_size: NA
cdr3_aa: CASSASRNTIYF
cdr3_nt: TGTGCCAGCAGCGCCTCGCGGAACACCATATATTTT

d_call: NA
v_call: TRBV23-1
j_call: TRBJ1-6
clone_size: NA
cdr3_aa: CASSQSRQGQQGLHF
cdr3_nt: TGCGCCAGCAGTCAATCGAGGCAGGGTCAACAAGGCCTCCACTTT

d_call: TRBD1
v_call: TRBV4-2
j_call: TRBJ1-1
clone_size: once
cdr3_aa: CASRGTGGSNTEAFF
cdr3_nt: TGTGCCAGCAGGGGGACAGGGGGCTCGAACACTGAAGCTTTCTTT

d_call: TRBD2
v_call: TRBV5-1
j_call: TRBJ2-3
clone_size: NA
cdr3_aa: CASSLGAGIATDTQYF
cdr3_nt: TGCGCCAGCAGCTTGGGAGCGGGGATCGCCACAGATACGCAGTATTTT

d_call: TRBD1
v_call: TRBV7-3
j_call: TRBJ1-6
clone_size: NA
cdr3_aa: CASSPGQGLDSPLHF
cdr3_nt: TGTGCCAGCAGCCCAGGACAGGGTTTGGATTCACCCCTCCACTTT

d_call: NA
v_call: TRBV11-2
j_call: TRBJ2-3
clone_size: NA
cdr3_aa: CASSPWDTVTDTQYF
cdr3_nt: TGTGCCAGCAGCCCGTGGGACACCGTCACAGATACGCAGTATTTT

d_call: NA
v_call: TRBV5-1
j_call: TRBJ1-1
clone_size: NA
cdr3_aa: CASSLSREQGAFF
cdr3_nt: TGCGCCAGCAGCTTGAGCAGGGAACAAGGGGCTTTCTTT

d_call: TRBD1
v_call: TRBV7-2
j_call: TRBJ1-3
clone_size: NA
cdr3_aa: CASSPQGAGNTIYF
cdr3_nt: TGTGCCAGCAGCCCGCAGGGGGCTGGAAACACCATATATTTT

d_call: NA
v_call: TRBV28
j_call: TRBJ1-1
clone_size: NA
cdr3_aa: CASWRRDTEAFF
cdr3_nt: TGTGCCAGCTGGAGACGGGACACTGAAGCTTTCTTT

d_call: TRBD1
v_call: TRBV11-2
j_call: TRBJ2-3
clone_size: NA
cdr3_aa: CASSLGQGVTDTQYF
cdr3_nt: TGTGCCAGCAGCTTAGGACAGGGGGTAACAGATACGCAGTATTTT

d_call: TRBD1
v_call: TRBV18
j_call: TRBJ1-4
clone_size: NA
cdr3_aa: CASSPETGGEKLFF
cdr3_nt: TGTGCCAGCTCACCGGAGACAGGGGGAGAAAAACTGTTTTTT

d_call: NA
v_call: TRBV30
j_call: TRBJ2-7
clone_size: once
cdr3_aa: CAWIEAGAREQYF
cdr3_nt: TGTGCCTGGATCGAAGCAGGGGCGAGGGAGCAGTACTTC

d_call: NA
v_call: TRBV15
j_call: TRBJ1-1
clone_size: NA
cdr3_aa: CATSSLRGGFNEAFF
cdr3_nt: TGTGCCACCAGCAGCCTCAGGGGTGGCTTTAATGAAGCTTTCTTT

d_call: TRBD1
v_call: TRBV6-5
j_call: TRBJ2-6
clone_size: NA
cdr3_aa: CASRTGSGANVLTF
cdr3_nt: TGTGCCAGCAGGACAGGGTCTGGGGCCAACGTCCTGACTTTC

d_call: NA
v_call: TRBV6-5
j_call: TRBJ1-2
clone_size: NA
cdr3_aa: CASSYSHRSYGYTF
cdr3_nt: TGTGCCAGCAGTTACTCTCACAGATCCTATGGCTACACCTTC

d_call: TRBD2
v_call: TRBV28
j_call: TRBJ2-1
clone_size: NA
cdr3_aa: CASTLAGGNEQFF
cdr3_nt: TGTGCCAGCACCCTAGCGGGGGGCAATGAGCAGTTCTTC

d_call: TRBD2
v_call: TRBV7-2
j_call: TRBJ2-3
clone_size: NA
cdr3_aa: CASSLVGGGGADTQYF
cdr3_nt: TGTGCCAGCAGCTTAGTTGGAGGCGGGGGGGCAGATACGCAGTATTTT

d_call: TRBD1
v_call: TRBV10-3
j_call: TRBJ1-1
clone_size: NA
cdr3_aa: CAITGQGGTEAFF
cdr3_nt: TGTGCCATCACCGGACAGGGGGGGACTGAAGCTTTCTTT

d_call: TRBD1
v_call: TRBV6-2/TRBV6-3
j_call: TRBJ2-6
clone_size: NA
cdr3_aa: CASSYPGTGGASSGANVLTF
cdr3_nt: TGTGCCAGCAGTTACCCCGGGACAGGGGGCGCGTCCTCTGGGGCCAACGTCCTGACTTTC

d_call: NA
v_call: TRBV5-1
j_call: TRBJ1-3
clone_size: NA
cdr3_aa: CASSPGQTSGNTIYF
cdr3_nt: TGCGCCAGCAGCCCTGGACAGACCTCTGGAAACACCATATATTTT

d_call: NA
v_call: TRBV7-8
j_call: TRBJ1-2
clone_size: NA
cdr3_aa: CASSKIDADYGYTF
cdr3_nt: TGTGCCAGCAGCAAGATAGACGCGGACTATGGCTACACCTTC

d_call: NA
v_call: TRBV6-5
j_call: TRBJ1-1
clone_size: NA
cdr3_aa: CASRGGMNTEAFF
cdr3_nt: TGTGCCAGCCGGGGGGGAATGAACACTGAAGCTTTCTTT

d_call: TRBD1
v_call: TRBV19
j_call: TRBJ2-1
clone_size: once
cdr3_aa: CASSINRGDPYNEQFF
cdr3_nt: TGTGCCAGTAGTATTAACAGGGGAGACCCCTACAATGAGCAGTTCTTC

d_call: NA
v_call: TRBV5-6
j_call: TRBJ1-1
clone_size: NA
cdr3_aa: CASSFGGRNTEAFF
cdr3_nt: TGTGCCAGCAGCTTCGGGGGGCGGAACACTGAAGCTTTCTTT

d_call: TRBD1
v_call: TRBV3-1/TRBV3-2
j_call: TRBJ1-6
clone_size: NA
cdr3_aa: CASSQGSTGGSPLHF
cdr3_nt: TGTGCCAGCAGCCAAGGGTCCACAGGGGGTTCACCCCTCCACTTT

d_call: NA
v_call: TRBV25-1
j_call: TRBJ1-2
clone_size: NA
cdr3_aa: CASSGRTRDVYTF
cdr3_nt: TGTGCCAGCAGTGGACGCACGAGGGATGTCTACACCTTC

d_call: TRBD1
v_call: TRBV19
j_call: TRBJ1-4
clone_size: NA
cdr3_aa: CASTADRGNEKLFF
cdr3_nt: TGTGCCAGTACCGCCGACAGGGGGAATGAAAAACTGTTTTTT

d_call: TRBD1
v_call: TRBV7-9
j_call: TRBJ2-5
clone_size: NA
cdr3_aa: CASSLGDRGGRETQYF
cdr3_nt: TGTGCCAGCAGCTTAGGGGACAGGGGAGGGCGCGAGACCCAGTACTTC

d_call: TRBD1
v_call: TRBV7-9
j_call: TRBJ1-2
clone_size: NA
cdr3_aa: CASSPWDRVIYGYTF
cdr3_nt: TGTGCCAGCAGCCCCTGGGACAGGGTTATCTATGGCTACACCTTC

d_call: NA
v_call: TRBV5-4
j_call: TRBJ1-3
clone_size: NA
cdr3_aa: CASSAPGGARNTIYF
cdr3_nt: TGTGCCAGCAGCGCCCCCGGGGGGGCCAGAAACACCATATATTTT